The 8 T cell receptor beta chains reported below all come from one sample, sequenced in a study of early T cells in non-severe SARS-CoV-2 infection. TCRdb itself ran the 5' RACE reads through MiXCR, one entry per CDR3 protein. The profile shows approximately 31,000 distinct CDR3 sequences, under 6% of them singletons. Material for sequencing was whole blood. The source of these receptors is an adult who was a healthcare worker with PCR-confirmed SARS-CoV-2 infection or an uninfected control (not recorded which).

This chain joins TRBV4-2 and TRBJ2-7; TRBD1 matches at 10 bases. V shed 3 bases and J 5 bases; nucleotides not matched to a gene: 7. This CDR3 comprises 15 residues. CDR1 and CDR2 from the germline V gene are LGHNA and YNFKEQ. DNA for the CDR3: TGTGCCAGCAGCCAGCCCGGGACAGGGGACCACGAGCAGTACTTC. Encoded protein: CASSQPGTGDHEQYF.

This clonotype was detected a few times. At one end the junction does not follow the germline gene, possibly because of a read error. The J gene is TRBJ1-1, the V gene TRBV6-2 or TRBV6-3; the D gene is possibly TRBD1 (6 bases). The V gene's germline CDR1 is MNHEY and CDR2 SVGEGT. The CDR3 is 14 amino acids. CDR3 sequence (DNA): TGTGCCAGCAGCCCAGGGGTGTCGTTCGCTGAAGTTTTCTTT. Protein: CASSPGVSFAEVFF.

In this sample, this clonotype turned up a few times. The chain joins TRBV21-1 to TRBJ2-3; TRBD1 reflects the table's D call only, with no check against the DNA. TRBV21-1 corresponds to a pseudogene. This CDR3 region has 16 residues. CDR3 amino acids: CARQRPPRGYTDTQYF. CDR3 nucleotide sequence: TGTGCCAGGCAACGCCCGCCGAGAGGCTACACAGATACGCAGTATTTT.

The sample holds many counts of this clonotype. V and J are TRBV5-1 and TRBJ2-5; a weak D match, TRBD1 (6 bases). Germline V lookup: CDR1 SGHRS, CDR2 YFSETQ. This CDR3 is 16 amino acids long. Trimming removed 7 bases at V and 2 bases at J, with 21 bases between. The CDR3 DNA reads as TGCGCCAGCTCGAGGACGAGCGGACAGCCACAAGAGACCCAGTACTTC. It encodes CASSRTSGQPQETQYF.

Ten or more counts support this clonotype. This chain joins TRBV14 and TRBJ2-2; 14 nucleotides match TRBD2. After removal of 5 bases from V and 1 base from J, the junction contained 3 bases not matched to a gene. This CDR3 is built from 17 residues. The germline V gene has CDR1 SGHDN and CDR2 FVKESK. As DNA, the CDR3 is TGTGCCAGCAGCTTCGGACTAGCGGGAGGGAACACCGGGGAGCTGTTTTTT. Translation: CASSFGLAGGNTGELFF.

The chain recombines TRBV12-3 or TRBV12-4 with TRBJ2-1; 15 bases are a match to TRBD2. J was trimmed by 7 bases and V by 4 bases; bases with no gene match: 11. The CDR3 length is 18 residues. In DNA form, the CDR3 reads TGTGCCAGCAGTTCACCCGAAGGACTAGCGGGAGGGGGGAATGAGCAGTTCTTC. Its translation: CASSSPEGLAGGGNEQFF.

This clonotype came up many times. The rearrangement joins TRBV6-1 to TRBJ2-3; 9 bases fit TRBD1. J was trimmed by 3 bases and V by 6 bases; bases with no gene match: 4. This CDR3 is built from 14 residues. Germline CDR1 reads MNHNS; CDR2 reads SASEGT. The CDR3 region is CASRKQGATDTQYF. The CDR3 region has the DNA TGTGCCAGCAGGAAACAGGGGGCGACAGATACGCAGTATTTT.

This clonotype was observed many times. The CDR3 sequence: CSAGADRDQETQYF. The CDR3 nucleotides are TGCAGTGCTGGGGCGGACAGGGACCAAGAGACCCAGTACTTC. The chain recombines TRBV20-1 with TRBJ2-5, with 8 positions matching TRBD1. The CDR3 runs 14 residues. The trim removed 5 bases at V and 0 bases at J, leaving 5 bases unmatched. The V gene's germline CDR1 is DFQATT and CDR2 SNEGSKA (reference sequence).